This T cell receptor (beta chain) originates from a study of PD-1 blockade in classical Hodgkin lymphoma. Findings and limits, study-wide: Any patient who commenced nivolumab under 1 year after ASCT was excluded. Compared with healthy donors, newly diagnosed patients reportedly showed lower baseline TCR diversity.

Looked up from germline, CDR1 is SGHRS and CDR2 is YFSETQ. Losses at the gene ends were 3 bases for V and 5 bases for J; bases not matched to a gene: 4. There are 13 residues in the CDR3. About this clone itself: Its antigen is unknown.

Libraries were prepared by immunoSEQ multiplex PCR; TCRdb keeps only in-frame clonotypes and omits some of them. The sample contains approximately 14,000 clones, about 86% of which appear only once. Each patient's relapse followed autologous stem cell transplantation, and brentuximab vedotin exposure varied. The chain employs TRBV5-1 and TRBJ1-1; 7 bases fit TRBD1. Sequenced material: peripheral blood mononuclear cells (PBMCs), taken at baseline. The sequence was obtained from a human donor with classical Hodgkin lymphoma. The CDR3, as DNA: TGCGCCAGCAGCTCTGACAGGGATACTGAAGCTTTCTTT. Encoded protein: CASSSDRDTEAFF. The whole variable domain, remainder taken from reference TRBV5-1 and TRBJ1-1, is KAGVTQTPRYLIKTRGQQVTLSCSPISGHRSVSWYQQTPGQGLQFLFEYFSETQRNKGNFPGRFSGRQFSNSRSEMNVSTLELGDSALYLCASSSDRDTEAFFGQGTRLTVV.